Included here is one T cell receptor beta chain sequence, with context. The sample originates from a study of shared clonotypes between healthy human individuals. At a deep level, the assay was run. This table comes from immunoSEQ multiplex PCR, and its TCRdb copy is limited to in-frame clones, with some not included. The sample gives 2.3 million or so clones, more than 80% of which show up once; 0.39% is in the top ten. Looked up from germline, CDR1 is ENHRY and CDR2 is SYGVKD. V lost 3 bases and J lost 3; bases outside the gene matches: 10. This CDR3 is 17 amino acids long. The chain links TRBV10-3 to TRBJ2-2; 7 bases are shared with TRBD1. The material sequenced was naive CD4+ T cells from PBMCs. Subset here: CD45RA+ positively selected. This TCR came from a man aged 18 to 35 in good health. Some clones in this sample may be carry-over from other donors' samples. The CDR3 nucleotides are TGTGCCATCAGTGACCCCCACCGGACAGGAGACACCGGGGAGCTGTTTTTT. As protein: CAISDPHRTGDTGELFF.